A selection of T cell receptor beta chains follows, all from one sample in a study of tumor and adjacent non-tumor tissue in lung cancer. A single record per CDR3 protein comes from TCRdb applying MiXCR to the multiplex PCR reads. This sample yields some 95,000 distinct CDR3 sequences, of which approximately 80% are seen a single time; about 30% belongs to the top ten. Sequencing input: distant non-tumor lung tissue. Receptors originate from a man between 60 and 75 years old with small cell lung cancer. CDR3s include the opening cysteine and the closing phenylalanine or tryptophan. A D gene is named only where the DNA matches it firmly. Only some rows state a clone size, as once, few, many or a class for expanded clones.

TRBV12-3/TRBV12-4	NA	TRBJ2-7	NA	TGTGCCAGCAGAACCGAGGGTAACAAGCAGCACTTC	CASRTEGNKQHF
TRBV28	NA	TRBJ1-2	NA	TGTGCCAGCACTTTCAGGGGAGATGGCTACGCCTTC	CASTFRGDGYAF
TRBV4-1	NA	TRBJ2-1	medium-sized	TGCGCCAGCAGCCAAGAGGGAGGTATTCTTCTCAATGAGCAGTTCTTC	CASSQEGGILLNEQFF
TRBV6-5	TRBD1	TRBJ1-5	NA	TGTGCCAGCAGCCCAGGACAGGGGAAAGGATACGATCAGCTCCAGCATTTT	CASSPGQGKGYDQLQHF
TRBV2	TRBD2	TRBJ2-4	few	TGTGCCAGCATCATGACTAGCTCCAAAAACATTCAGTACTTC	CASIMTSSKNIQYF
TRBV4-1	NA	TRBJ2-2	NA	TGCGCCAACAGCTCAGGGGACTCGAACACCGGGGAGCTGTTTTTT	CANSSGDSNTGELFF
TRBV12-3/TRBV12-4	TRBD1	TRBJ2-1	NA	TGTACCAGCAGTACTCGGGACAGGGTCAATGAGCAGTTCTTC	CTSSTRDRVNEQFF
TRBV6-1	NA	TRBJ1-6	NA	TGTGCCAGCAGTGAGGCCATCAGGGAGACTTCACCCCTCCACTTT	CASSEAIRETSPLHF
TRBV4-2	NA	TRBJ2-7	NA	TGTGTCAGCAGCCAAGCCCTAACGGGCCCCTACGAGCTGTACTTC	CVSSQALTGPYELYF
TRBV5-6	NA	TRBJ1-5	NA	TGTACCAGCAGCTCCTATGGGGTGCGGTTTCAGCCCCAGCATTTT	CTSSSYGVRFQPQHF
TRBV2	NA	TRBJ1-2	NA	TGTGCCGGCAGTTCTGCCCAGGGCGTGGCTGGCTACACCTTC	CAGSSAQGVAGYTF
TRBV6-1	NA	TRBJ2-3	many	TGTGCCAGCAGTCATCGACAGTTTGTGATTAGCACAGATACGCAGTATTTT	CASSHRQFVISTDTQYF
TRBV4-2	NA	TRBJ2-4	NA	TGTGCCAGCAGCCAAGCCGCAAGGTCCTTGTTGACCTCCAAAAACATTCAGTACTTC	CASSQAARSLLTSKNIQYF
TRBV12-3/TRBV12-4	NA	TRBJ2-5	NA	TGTGTCAGCACCAGTAGTGGGGTACAAGAGACCCAGTACTTC	CVSTSSGVQETQYF
TRBV20-1	NA	TRBJ1-1	NA	TGCGATGCCGGGGGGGTGAACACTGAAGCTTTCTTT	CDAGGVNTEAFF
TRBV7-8	TRBD1	TRBJ2-5	NA	TGTGCCACCAGCCGAAACAGGGGAGAGACCCAGTACTTC	CATSRNRGETQYF
TRBV12-3/TRBV12-4	NA	TRBJ2-2	NA	TGTGCCAGCGAGCGGTATCAGAACACCTGGAAGCTGTTTTTT	CASERYQNTWKLFF
TRBV30	NA	TRBJ2-2	NA	TGTGCCTGGAGTATGTGCACCAACACCGGGGACCTGTTTTTT	CAWSMCTNTGDLFF
TRBV29-1	NA	TRBJ2-3	NA	TGCAGAGTTGAGTCAGCTGGCACATATACGCAGTATTTT	CRVESAGTYTQYF
TRBV12-3/TRBV12-4	NA	TRBJ1-1	NA	TGTGCCATCAATTCCGTCCTTGAAGCTTTCTTT	CAINSVLEAFF
TRBV4-1	NA	TRBJ1-5	NA	TGCGCCAGCAGCCGTATTTCAGTGGAAGGATCGCCCCAGCATTTT	CASSRISVEGSPQHF
TRBV6-5	TRBD2	TRBJ2-5	NA	TGTGCCAGCAGTTACTCTGGACTAGCGGGAGTGGGGGTAGAGACCCGGTACTTC	CASSYSGLAGVGVETRYF
TRBV5-5	NA	TRBJ2-3	once	TGTTCCAGCAGCTTTCACAGCGGAACTGGTGAAGATACGCAGTATTTT	CSSSFHSGTGEDTQYF
TRBV20-1	TRBD2	TRBJ2-1	NA	TGCAGTGCTCGACCCGGGACTAGCGGGATTGATGAGCACTTCTTC	CSARPGTSGIDEHFF
TRBV7-8	TRBD1	TRBJ2-4	NA	TGTGCCTGCAGTAAGGACAGGGCTAACATTCAGTACTTC	CACSKDRANIQYF
TRBV29-1	NA	TRBJ2-5	NA	TGCAGGGTTGAGGGGGAGATCCAGTACTTC	CRVEGEIQYF
TRBV5-6	NA	TRBJ1-1	many	TGTGCCAGCAGCTTGTTGCTGGACACTGAAGCTTTCTTT	CASSLLLDTEAFF
TRBV6-5	NA	TRBJ2-7	NA	TGTGCCAGCAGGAAACACGGAGGTCCCTATGAGCAGTACTTT	CASRKHGGPYEQYF
TRBV4-2	NA	TRBJ2-1	once	TGCACCAGCAGCCAAGATGGATACAATGAGCAGTTCTTC	CTSSQDGYNEQFF
TRBV12-3/TRBV12-4	NA	TRBJ2-1	NA	TGTGCCAGTAGGAAAAATTACAATGGGCAGTTCTTC	CASRKNYNGQFF
TRBV6-2/TRBV6-3	NA	TRBJ2-1	NA	TGTGCCAGCCGAAGGCCTAGCGCCCAGACGAATGAGCAGTTCTTC	CASRRPSAQTNEQFF
TRBV6-2/TRBV6-3	TRBD2	TRBJ2-1	many	TGTGCCAGCAGAGAGCTAGCGGGAGTCTTCAATGAGCAGTTCTTC	CASRELAGVFNEQFF
TRBV14	TRBD2	TRBJ2-2	NA	TGTGCCAGCAGCCAATTGGGACTAGCTGACAGCGGGGAGCTGATTTTT	CASSQLGLADSGELIF